Following are 13 T cell receptor beta chains from one sample sequenced in a study of molecular identifiers for immune sequencing clone quantification. TCRdb reanalysed the PCR reads using MiXCR and keeps one entry per CDR3 protein. The sample contains more than 450,000 distinct CDR3 sequences, approximately 25% of which appear only once. Sequenced material: naive CD8+ T cells from blood, with Jurkat cell RNA spiked in. Subset indicated: FACS-sorted CD8+CD4-CCR7+CD45RA+ naive T cells. These receptors were taken from a human donor in good health. Some libraries in this study had Jurkat cell RNA spiked in.

Turning to this clonotype: This sequence may be a read error, since a much larger clone differs from it by one base. The J gene is TRBJ2-7, the V gene TRBV5-1; D may be TRBD2 (6 bases). This CDR3 comprises 13 residues. Germline assignment: CDR1 SGHRS and CDR2 YFSETQ. V was trimmed by 0 bases and J by 6 bases, leaving 10 bases between them. The chain's CDR3 is CASSLGGVCEQYF. As DNA, the CDR3 is TGCGCCAGCAGCTTGGGGGGGGTGTGCGAGCAGTACTTC.

In its sample, this clonotype was seen a few times. V is TRBV24-1 and J is TRBJ2-1; D is ambiguous. CDR1 and CDR2 (germline): KGHDR, SFDVKD. V was trimmed by 9 bases and J by 1 base, leaving 9 bases between them. The CDR3 runs to 13 residues. The CDR3 spells CATSTNSYNEQFF. The CDR3 DNA is TGTGCCACCTCGACGAATTCCTACAATGAGCAGTTCTTC.

This clonotype was seen at least ten times. The chain employs TRBV29-1 and TRBJ2-2; D not certain. Trimming removed 1 base at V and 2 bases at J, with 5 bases between. The CDR3 runs 13 residues. The germline CDR1 and CDR2 sequences are SQVTM and ANQGSEA. CDR3 DNA sequence: TGCAGCGTTGAAGTATCCAACACCGGGGAGCTGTTTTTT. Translating it yields CSVEVSNTGELFF.

This clonotype has at least ten counts. The gene calls are TRBV30 and TRBJ1-1, with D hard to call. The CDR3 is 14 amino acids. Trimming stripped 5 bases from V and 1 base from J, with 14 bases between. The germline CDR1 and CDR2 sequences are GTSNPN and SVGIG (reference sequence). CDR3 nucleotide sequence: TGTGCCTGGGAAGAGGGCGGACCGAACACTGAAGCTTTCTTT. It translates to CAWEEGGPNTEAFF.

The V and J genes are TRBV19 and TRBJ2-7; possibly TRBD1 for D (7 bases). V was trimmed by 8 bases and J by 5 bases, leaving 13 bases between them. Per the germline V gene, CDR1 is LNHDA and CDR2 is SQIVND (reference sequence). The length of the CDR3 is 12 residues. This CDR3 reads CASLGRGDEQYF. Here the CDR3 DNA reads TGTGCCAGTCTGGGCAGGGGGGACGAGCAGTACTTC.

The chain combines TRBV12-3 or TRBV12-4 with TRBJ2-5; TRBD2 agrees at 15 bases. V lost 5 bases to trimming and J lost 4 bases; unmatched junction nucleotides: 8. The CDR3 contains 17 residues. The CDR3 is CASSPGLAGGGGETQYF. The DNA of the CDR3 is TGTGCCAGCAGTCCGGGACTAGCGGGAGGCGGGGGAGAGACCCAGTACTTC.

This clonotype was found many times. The J gene is TRBJ1-1, the V gene TRBV6-2 or TRBV6-3; D uncertain. Germline V gene sequence: CDR1 MNHEY, CDR2 SVGEGT. This CDR3 has 12 amino acids. The V gene lost 2 bases and the J gene lost 3 bases, with 4 bases spanning the gap. DNA for the CDR3: TGTGCCAGCAGTTACCCATACACTGAAGCTTTCTTT. It codes for CASSYPYTEAFF.

This sequence joins TRBV6-2 or TRBV6-3 and TRBJ1-2, with D perhaps TRBD1 (6 bases). CDR3 length: 14 amino acids. Germline CDR1 MNHEY, CDR2 SVGEGT. V lost 4 bases to trimming and J lost 3 bases, with 12 bases between them. The CDR3 is CASSLQGKDYGYTF. DNA of the CDR3: TGTGCCAGCAGTTTACAGGGAAAAGACTATGGCTACACCTTC.

This clonotype was seen only a few times. This chain's CDR3 is CASSLYSPGTTVTDTQYF. CDR3 nucleotide sequence: TGTGCCAGCAGCTTATACTCTCCCGGGACGACGGTTACAGATACGCAGTATTTT. This sequence joins TRBV11-2 and TRBJ2-3; D might be TRBD1 or TRBD2, each matching 5 bases. The V end was cut by 2 bases, the J end by 3 bases, with 21 bases between. Per the germline V gene, CDR1 is SGHAT and CDR2 is FQNNGV. The CDR3 spans 18 residues.

On this clonotype itself: A read error is possible here, since a much larger clone lies one base away. The chain recombines TRBV12-3 or TRBV12-4 with TRBJ2-3, with D possibly being TRBD2 (6 bases). This CDR3 comprises 15 residues. CDR3 sequence reads: CASSLDGTDTDTHYF. CDR3 coding DNA: TGTGCCAGCAGTTTAGACGGGACTGACACAGATACGCATTATTTT.

This clonotype showed up just a few times. This may arise from a read error, as a much more abundant clone is one base away. The chain uses TRBV4-3 and TRBJ2-3; D is possibly TRBD1 or TRBD2 (6 bases each). The germline V gene encodes CDR1 LGHNA and CDR2 YSLEER. The germline V and J ends were trimmed by 0 bases and 4 bases, with 14 bases remaining between them. The CDR3 is 16 amino acids. For the CDR3, the DNA is TGCGCCAGCAGCCAAGATGGGACCGGGGGCGCAGATACGCAGTATTTT. This codes for CASSQDGTGGADTQYF.

The chain uses TRBV27 and TRBJ1-1, with a weak D call TRBD1 (5 bases). Trimming left V 0 bases short and J 5 bases short, with 10 bases between. The CDR3 extends over 14 amino acids. The germline CDR1 and CDR2 sequences are MNHEY and SMNVEV (reference sequence). CDR3 sequence reads: CASSLSHRGTEAFF. DNA of the CDR3: TGTGCCAGCAGTTTATCCCACCGGGGGACTGAAGCTTTCTTT.

The J gene is TRBJ2-7, the V gene TRBV7-9; 7 positions agree with TRBD2. CDR3 length equals 12 residues. J was trimmed by 10 bases and V by 7 bases; bases with no gene match: 10. CDR1 and CDR2 (germline): SEHNR, FQNEAQ (reference sequence). The CDR3 region is CASNPGGYKQYF. In DNA, the CDR3 is TGTGCCAGCAACCCCGGGGGGTACAAACAGTACTTC.